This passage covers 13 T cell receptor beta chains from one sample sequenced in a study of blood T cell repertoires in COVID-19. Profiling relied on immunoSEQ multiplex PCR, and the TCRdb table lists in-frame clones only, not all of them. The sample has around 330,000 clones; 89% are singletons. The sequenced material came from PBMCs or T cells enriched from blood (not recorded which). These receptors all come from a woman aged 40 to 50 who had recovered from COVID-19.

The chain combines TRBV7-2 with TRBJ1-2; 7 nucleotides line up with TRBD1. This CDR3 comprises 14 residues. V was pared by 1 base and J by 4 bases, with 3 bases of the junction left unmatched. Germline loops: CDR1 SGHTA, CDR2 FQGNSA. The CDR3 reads CASSLVEGAYGYTF. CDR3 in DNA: TGTGCCAGCAGCTTAGTCGAGGGGGCCTATGGCTACACCTTC.

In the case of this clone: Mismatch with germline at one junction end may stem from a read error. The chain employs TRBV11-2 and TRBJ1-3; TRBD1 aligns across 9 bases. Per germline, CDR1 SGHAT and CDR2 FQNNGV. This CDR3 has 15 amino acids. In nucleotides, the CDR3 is TGTGCCAGCAGCTTAGGGACGGGACAGGGAAGCACCATATATTTT. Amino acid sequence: CASSLGTGQGSTIYF.

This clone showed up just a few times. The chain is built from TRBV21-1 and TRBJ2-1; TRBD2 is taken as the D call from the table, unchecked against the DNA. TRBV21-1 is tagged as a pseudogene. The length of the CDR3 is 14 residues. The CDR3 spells CASSRASSYNEQFF. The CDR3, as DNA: TGTGCCAGCAGCAGAGCTAGCTCCTACAATGAGCAGTTCTTC.

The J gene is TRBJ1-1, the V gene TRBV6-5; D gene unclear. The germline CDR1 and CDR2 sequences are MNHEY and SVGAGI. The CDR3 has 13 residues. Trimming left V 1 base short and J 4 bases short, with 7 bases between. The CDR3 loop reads CASSYYGRTEAFF. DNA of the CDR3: TGTGCCAGCAGTTACTACGGTCGCACTGAAGCTTTCTTT.

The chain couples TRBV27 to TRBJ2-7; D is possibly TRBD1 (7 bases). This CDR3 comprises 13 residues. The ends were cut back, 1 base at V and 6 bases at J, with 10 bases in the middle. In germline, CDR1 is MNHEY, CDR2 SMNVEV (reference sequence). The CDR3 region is CASSLFQGGEQYF. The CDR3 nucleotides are TGTGCCAGCAGTTTATTCCAGGGGGGCGAGCAGTACTTC.

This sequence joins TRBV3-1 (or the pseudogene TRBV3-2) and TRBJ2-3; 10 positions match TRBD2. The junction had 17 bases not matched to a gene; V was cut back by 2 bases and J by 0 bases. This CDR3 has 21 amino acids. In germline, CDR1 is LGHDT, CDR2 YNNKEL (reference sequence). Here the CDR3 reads CASSQHSYLPLSGGSTDTQYF. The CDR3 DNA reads TGTGCCAGCAGCCAACACTCCTATTTGCCCCTTAGCGGGGGGAGCACAGATACGCAGTATTTT.

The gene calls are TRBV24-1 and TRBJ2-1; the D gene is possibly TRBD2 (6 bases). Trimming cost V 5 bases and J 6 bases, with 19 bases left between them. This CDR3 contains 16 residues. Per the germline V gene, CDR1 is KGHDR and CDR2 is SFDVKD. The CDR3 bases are TGTGCCACCAGTGGCCTCCGGGGGACGGTCTCCAATGAGCAGTTCTTC. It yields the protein CATSGLRGTVSNEQFF.

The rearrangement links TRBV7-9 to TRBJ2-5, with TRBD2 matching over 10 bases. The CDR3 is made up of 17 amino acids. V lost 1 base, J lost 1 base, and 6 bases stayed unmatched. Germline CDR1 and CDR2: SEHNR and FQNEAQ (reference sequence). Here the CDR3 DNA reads TGTGCCAGCAGCTTAGGGGAGCTAGCGGGAGCCCAAGAGACCCAGTACTTC. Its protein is CASSLGELAGAQETQYF.

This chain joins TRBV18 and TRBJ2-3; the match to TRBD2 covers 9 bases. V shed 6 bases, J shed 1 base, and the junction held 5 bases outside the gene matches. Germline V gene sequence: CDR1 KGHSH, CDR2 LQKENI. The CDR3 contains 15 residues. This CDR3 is CASSLSGSGTDTQYF. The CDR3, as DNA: TGTGCCAGCTCTCTTAGCGGGAGTGGCACAGATACGCAGTATTTT.

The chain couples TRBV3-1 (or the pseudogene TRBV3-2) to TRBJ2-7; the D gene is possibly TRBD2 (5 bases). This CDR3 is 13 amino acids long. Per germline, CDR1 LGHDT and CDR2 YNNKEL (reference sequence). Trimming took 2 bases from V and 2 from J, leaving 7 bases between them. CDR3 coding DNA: TGTGCCAGCAGCCAACTAGCCCCCTACGAGCAGTACTTC. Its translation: CASSQLAPYEQYF.

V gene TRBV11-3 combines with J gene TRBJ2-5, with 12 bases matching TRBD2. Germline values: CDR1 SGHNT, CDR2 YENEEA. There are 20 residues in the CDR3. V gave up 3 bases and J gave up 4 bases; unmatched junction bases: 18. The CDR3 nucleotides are TGTGCCAGCAGCTTGGGGTCTCTAGCGGGAGGGAATGTGTTAGGAGAGACCCAGTACTTC. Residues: CASSLGSLAGGNVLGETQYF.

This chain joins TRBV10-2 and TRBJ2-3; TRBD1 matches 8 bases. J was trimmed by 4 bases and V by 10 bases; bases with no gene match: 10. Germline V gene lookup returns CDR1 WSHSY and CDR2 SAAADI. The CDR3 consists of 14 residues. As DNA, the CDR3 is TGCGCCATTTCACAGGGGGAAGTCGCAGATACGCAGTATTTT. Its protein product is CAISQGEVADTQYF.

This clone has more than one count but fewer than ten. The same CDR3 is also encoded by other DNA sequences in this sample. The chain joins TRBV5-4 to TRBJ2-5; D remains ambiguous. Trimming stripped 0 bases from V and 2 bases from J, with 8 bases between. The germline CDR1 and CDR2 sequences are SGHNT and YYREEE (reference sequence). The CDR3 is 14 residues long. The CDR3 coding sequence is TGTGCCAGCAGCTTGGGCGGAGTACAAGAGACCCAGTACTTC. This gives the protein CASSLGGVQETQYF.